This T cell receptor beta chain was documented in a study of T cells after yellow fever vaccination (dated by TCRdb to 2018 to 2020). Context from the whole study: The SMART-Seq v4 Ultra Low Input RNA kit was used to prepare libraries from fractions with low cell numbers. To track T-cell clones before and after primary and booster YFV17D yellow fever vaccination, bulk TCR alpha and beta repertoires were sequenced longitudinally. Two healthy male donors made up the cohort, one aged 18 to 30 years and the other aged 30 to 40 years. Blood was collected at multiple timepoints before and after primary and secondary immunization, and bulk PBMC replicates and cell subsets were isolated. The study at large found these results: Compared with the primary T-cell response, the secondary T-cell response was weaker but faster, peaking on day 5 rather than day 15. A small fraction of clonotypes appeared in both the CD4 and CD8 compartments, likely as a result of convergent recombination. After the booster, most of the clones that had expanded following primary vaccination were detected again (approximately 96% of CD4 and roughly 90% of CD8), which suggests that memory was broadly maintained. Because only two donors were included in the study, the extent to which the findings can be generalized is limited. Because abundant contaminating clonotypes from the bulk population could be contained in FACS-sorted repertoires, computational filtering was required.

The sample's treatment or condition label is to be understood as: live attenuated yellow fever vaccine strain. At each blood-draw timepoint, two biological replicates of bulk PBMCs were obtained. PBMCs were isolated from peripheral blood using a standard Ficoll-Paque protocol. TriZol was used to extract RNA from bulk PBMCs, from CD4 and CD8 fractions, and from dextramer-positive and dextramer-negative fractions. Synthesis of TCR cDNA relied on 5'RACE template switching, a step that introduced a universal primer site along with unique molecular identifiers. Priming for cDNA synthesis came from both the TCR alpha and TCR beta constant segments. Two PCR steps were used to amplify libraries, with sample barcodes and sequencing adapters being added in the second step. Sequencing of libraries was performed on Illumina HiSeq 2500 (2x100 bp) or NovaSeq (2x150 bp). Under the source paper's analysis protocol: Demultiplexing of reads and collapsing into UMI consensus sequences were performed with MIGEC, and V(D)J alignment was carried out with MiXCR. Clonotypes responding to the vaccine were identified with edgeR on replicate PBMC samples, with the criteria of FDR below 0.01 and a log2 fold change above 5 up to day 15. Each bulk clonotype was labeled CD4 or CD8 based on which sequenced repertoire, CD4 or CD8, contained the clonotype at higher abundance. In TCRdb, the public reads were trimmed at Q25 with fastp and aligned with MiXCR, with productive beta chains retained. Here each entry gathers all rows of one CDR3 protein and keeps the most common genes and DNA. These V and J calls rely on TCRdb rather than the paper's analysis. In this sample the table shows about 330,000 distinct CDR3 sequences, 6.8% of which occur a single time. Roughly a sixth of the sample comes from the top ten.

The germline V and J ends show losses of 3 bases and 4 bases respectively, and no gene match explains 8 bases of the junction. The CDR3 starts with the cysteine, ends with the phenylalanine, and has 15 residues. The read is trimmed to its CDR3 DNA, 45 bases read in frame from base 1. Sequences SEHNR (CDR1) and FQNEAQ (CDR2) are obtained from the germline V gene (reference sequence). With regard to this clonotype: This clone's antigen is unknown. No quality values exist for individual bases; no much larger clone is one base distant.

The chain uses TRBV7-9 and TRBJ1-2; TRBD1 lines up with 7 middle nucleotides. The sequences come from PBMCs, collected approximately 40 days after the first yellow fever vaccination. The sequence derives from a man younger than 35 who received the YFV17D yellow fever vaccine. The DNA sequence is given as TGTGCCAGCAGCTTGAAGTCGGGACAGCTCTATGGCTACACCTTC. It encodes CASSLKSGQLYGYTF. The full variable domain, completed from the reference TRBV7-9 and TRBJ1-2 proteins outside the CDR3, reads DTGVSQNPRHKITKRGQNVTFRCDPISEHNRLYWYRQTLGQGPEFLTYFQNEAQLEKSRLLSDRFSAERPKGSFSTLEIQRTEQGDSAMYLCASSLKSGQLYGYTFGSGTRLTVV.